The rows below give T cell receptor beta chains drawn from one sample of a study of blood T cell repertoires in COVID-19. The assay was immunoSEQ multiplex PCR, and TCRdb's table has in-frame clones only and misses some. The profile shows tens of thousands of clones, 85% of them singletons. Sequenced input: peripheral blood. The source of these receptors is an elderly man with acute or convalescent COVID-19. CDR3s include the opening cysteine and the closing phenylalanine or tryptophan. The D gene is left open where the match is weak. Clone size is stated in some rows and not others, as once, few, many or a class when expanded.

size	V	J	D	CDR3	DNA
.	TRBV13	TRBJ2-7	TRBD1	CASSLEGQGNYEQYF	TGTGCCAGCAGCTTAGAGGGACAGGGGAACTACGAGCAGTACTTC
.	TRBV27	TRBJ1-1	.	CASSPGGVNTEAFF	TGTGCCAGCAGCCCGGGGGGAGTGAACACTGAAGCTTTCTTT
.	TRBV11-2	TRBJ2-2	.	CASSKQGSGELFF	TGTGCCAGCAGCAAACAGGGATCCGGGGAGCTGTTTTTT
.	TRBV10-3	TRBJ2-7	.	CAISETGPYEQYF	TGTGCCATCAGTGAAACAGGGCCCTACGAGCAGTACTTC
.	TRBV29-1	TRBJ1-1	.	CSVGGAGMNTEAFF	TGCAGCGTTGGGGGTGCGGGGATGAACACTGAAGCTTTCTTT
.	TRBV30	TRBJ1-5	TRBD1	CAWATGGEQPQHF	TGTGCCTGGGCGACAGGGGGCGAACAGCCCCAGCATTTT
few	TRBV28	TRBJ2-7	.	CASSLIREWQYF	TGTGCCAGCAGTTTAATCCGGGAATGGCAGTACTTC
.	TRBV7-2	TRBJ2-1	TRBD2	CASSLVAGVEQFF	TGTGCCAGCAGCTTAGTAGCGGGAGTTGAGCAGTTCTTC
.	TRBV27	TRBJ1-2	.	CASKRGRANYGYTF	TGTGCCAGCAAAAGGGGCAGAGCTAACTATGGCTACACCTTC
.	TRBV3-1/TRBV3-2	TRBJ2-3	.	CASSRSSTDTQYF	TGTGCCAGCAGTCGGAGTAGCACAGATACGCAGTATTTT
.	TRBV30	TRBJ1-3	.	CASVSSGNTIYF	TGTGCCTCCGTCAGCTCTGGAAACACCATATATTTT
.	TRBV5-6	TRBJ2-5	.	CASSLGGGFQETQYF	TGTGCCAGCAGCTTGGGCGGGGGCTTCCAAGAGACCCAGTACTTC
once	TRBV18	TRBJ1-5	TRBD1	CASSPGGNQPQHF	TGTGCCAGCTCGCCAGGGGGGAATCAGCCCCAGCATTTT
.	TRBV4-3	TRBJ1-5	.	CAGSQAPQGSQPQHF	TGCGCCGGCAGCCAAGCGCCGCAAGGGAGTCAGCCCCAGCATTTT
.	TRBV19	TRBJ1-5	TRBD1	CASMGQGNQPQHF	TGTGCCAGTATGGGACAGGGGAATCAGCCCCAGCATTTT
few	TRBV29-1	TRBJ2-6	.	CSVPDRIPSGANVLTF	TGCAGCGTACCTGACAGAATTCCGTCCGGGGCCAACGTCCTGACTTTC
.	TRBV15	TRBJ2-3	TRBD2	CATRVSGRAADTQYF	TGTGCCACCAGGGTCAGCGGGAGGGCCGCAGATACGCAGTATTTT
.	TRBV6-5	TRBJ2-5	TRBD2	CASSSQRGQETQYF	TGTGCCAGCAGTTCCCAGCGGGGACAAGAGACCCAGTACTTC
.	TRBV24-1	TRBJ2-5	.	CATSRDSSGETQYF	TGTGCCACCAGCAGGGACTCGAGCGGAGAGACCCAGTACTTC
.	TRBV12-3/TRBV12-4	TRBJ2-1	.	CASSFSADEQFF	TGTGCCAGCAGTTTCTCCGCGGATGAGCAGTTCTTC
.	TRBV4-1	TRBJ1-1	.	CASSLRGTEAFF	TGCGCCAGCAGCCTGAGAGGCACTGAAGCTTTCTTT
.	TRBV12-5	TRBJ1-1	.	CASGLERTEAFF	TGTGCTAGTGGTTTGGAGAGGACTGAAGCTTTCTTT
.	TRBV3-1/TRBV3-2	TRBJ2-7	.	CASSQVAIAYEQYF	TGTGCCAGCAGCCAAGTCGCGATAGCCTACGAGCAGTACTTC
.	TRBV10-2	TRBJ2-3	TRBD2	CASSVTSGDTDTQYF	TGCGCCAGCAGTGTTACTAGCGGAGATACAGATACGCAGTATTTT
once	TRBV12-3/TRBV12-4	TRBJ1-2	.	CASSYRDLAF	TGTGCCAGCAGTTACAGGGATCTGGCCTTC
.	TRBV6-2/TRBV6-3	TRBJ1-1	.	CASSYGQRMNTEAFF	TGTGCCAGCAGTTACGGACAACGGATGAACACTGAAGCTTTCTTT
.	TRBV5-4	TRBJ2-7	TRBD1	CASSSGQGALSYEQYF	TGTGCCAGCAGCTCGGGACAGGGCGCCCTCTCCTACGAGCAGTACTTC
.	TRBV5-1	TRBJ1-1	TRBD1	CASSSGTGGRDTEAFF	TGCGCCAGCAGTTCCGGGACAGGGGGCCGGGACACTGAAGCTTTCTTT
.	TRBV3-1/TRBV3-2	TRBJ1-5	TRBD1	CASSRGRNQPQHF	TGTGCCAGCAGTAGGGGGCGTAATCAGCCCCAGCATTTT
.	TRBV10-3	TRBJ2-5	.	CAISYTIGATETQYF	TGTGCCATCAGTTACACTATAGGGGCTACAGAGACCCAGTACTTC
.	TRBV5-4	TRBJ2-5	.	CASSLVAGSQETQYF	TGTGCCAGCAGCTTGGTGGCAGGTTCTCAAGAGACCCAGTACTTC
.	TRBV3-1/TRBV3-2	TRBJ2-1	TRBD2	CASSQLAGDDGPFF	TGTGCCAGCAGCCAACTAGCGGGTGACGACGGGCCGTTCTTC
.	TRBV15	TRBJ1-4	.	CATSRDRELRTREKLFF	TGTGCCACCAGCAGAGATCGAGAACTGAGGACTCGGGAAAAACTGTTTTTT
.	TRBV4-2	TRBJ2-7	TRBD2	CASSQELAGGREQYF	TGTGCCAGCAGCCAAGAACTAGCGGGGGGGAGGGAGCAGTACTTC
.	TRBV5-1	TRBJ1-2	.	CASSPLQANYGYTF	TGCGCCAGCAGCCCATTGCAGGCTAACTATGGCTACACCTTC
few	TRBV6-2/TRBV6-3	TRBJ1-2	TRBD1	CASSYILGQGFSDYGYTF	TGTGCCAGCAGTTATATCTTGGGACAGGGATTCTCTGACTATGGCTACACCTTC
.	TRBV7-2	TRBJ2-7	.	CASGDGGTSYEQYF	TGTGCCAGCGGCGACGGCGGTACCTCCTACGAGCAGTACTTC
.	TRBV4-2	TRBJ2-3	.	CASSQDRGAADTQYF	TGTGCCAGCAGCCAAGATCGGGGGGCGGCGGATACGCAGTATTTT
.	TRBV27	TRBJ2-7	.	CASSLTRDTGYEQYF	TGTGCCAGCAGTCTCACCCGGGACACCGGCTACGAGCAGTACTTC
.	TRBV3-1/TRBV3-2	TRBJ1-3	.	CASSQAGSGNTIYF	TGTGCCAGCAGCCAAGCCGGGTCTGGAAACACCATATATTTT
.	TRBV4-2	TRBJ2-5	TRBD2	CASSQVAGGGRQTQYF	TGTGCCAGCAGCCAAGTCGCGGGAGGCGGCAGGCAGACCCAGTACTTC
.	TRBV28	TRBJ2-1	.	CASSLRTVLGNEQFF	TGTGCCAGCAGTTTACGTACGGTACTAGGGAATGAGCAGTTCTTC